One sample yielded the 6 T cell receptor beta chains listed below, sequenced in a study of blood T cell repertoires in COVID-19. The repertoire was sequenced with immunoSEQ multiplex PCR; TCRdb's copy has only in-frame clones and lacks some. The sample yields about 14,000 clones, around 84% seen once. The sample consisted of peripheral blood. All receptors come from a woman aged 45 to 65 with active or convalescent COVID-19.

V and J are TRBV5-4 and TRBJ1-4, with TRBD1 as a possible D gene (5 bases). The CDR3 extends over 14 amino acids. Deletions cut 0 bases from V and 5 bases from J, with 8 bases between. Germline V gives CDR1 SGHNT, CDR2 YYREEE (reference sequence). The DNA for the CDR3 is TGTGCCAGCAGCTTGGAGGGGATAAATGAAAAACTGTTTTTT. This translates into CASSLEGINEKLFF.

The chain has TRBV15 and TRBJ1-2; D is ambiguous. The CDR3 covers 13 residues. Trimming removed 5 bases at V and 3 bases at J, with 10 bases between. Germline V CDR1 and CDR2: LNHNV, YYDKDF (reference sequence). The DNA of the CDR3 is TGTGCCACCAGCGGATCTCGGGACTATGGCTACACCTTC. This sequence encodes CATSGSRDYGYTF. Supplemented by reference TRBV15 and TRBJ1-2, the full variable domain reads DAMVIQNPRYQVTQFGKPVTLSCSQTLNHNVMYWYQQKSSQAPKLLFHYYDKDFNNEADTPDNFQSRRPNTSFCFLDIRSPGLGDTAMYLCATSGSRDYGYTFGSGTRLTVV.

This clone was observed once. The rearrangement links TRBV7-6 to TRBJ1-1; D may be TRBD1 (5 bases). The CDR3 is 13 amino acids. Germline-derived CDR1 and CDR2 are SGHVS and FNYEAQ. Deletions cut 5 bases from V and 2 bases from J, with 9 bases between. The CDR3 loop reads CASSNGHNTEAFF. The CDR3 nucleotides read TGTGCCAGCAGCAACGGACACAACACTGAAGCTTTCTTT.

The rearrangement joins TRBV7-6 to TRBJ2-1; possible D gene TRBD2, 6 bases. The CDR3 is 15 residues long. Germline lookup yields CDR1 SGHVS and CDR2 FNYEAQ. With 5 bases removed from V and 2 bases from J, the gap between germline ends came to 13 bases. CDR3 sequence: CASSRSGVPYNEQFF. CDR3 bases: TGTGCCAGCAGCAGATCGGGGGTCCCCTACAATGAGCAGTTCTTC.

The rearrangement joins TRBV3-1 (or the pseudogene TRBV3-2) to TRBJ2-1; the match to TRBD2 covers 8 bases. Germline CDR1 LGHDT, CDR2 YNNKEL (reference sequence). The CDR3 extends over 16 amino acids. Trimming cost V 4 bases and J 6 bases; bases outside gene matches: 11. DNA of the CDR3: TGTGCCAGCAGCCTAAGTAGCGGGATTGCGTCCAATGAGCAGTTCTTC. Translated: CASSLSSGIASNEQFF.

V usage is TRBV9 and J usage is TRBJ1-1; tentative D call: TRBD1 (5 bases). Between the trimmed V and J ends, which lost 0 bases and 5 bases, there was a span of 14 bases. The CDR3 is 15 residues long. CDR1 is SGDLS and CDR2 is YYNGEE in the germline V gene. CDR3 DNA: TGTGCCAGCAGCGTAGGGGACGGGGCGGGAACTGAAGCTTTCTTT. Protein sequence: CASSVGDGAGTEAFF.